This TCR beta chain was identified during a study of blood T cells in healthy people across ages. Looking at the study overall: Template switching retrieved approximately one barcoded beta molecule for each two T cells.

Germline lookup yields CDR1 PRHDT and CDR2 FYEKMQ (reference sequence). The V and J ends lost 5 bases and 3 bases respectively, with 17 bases between them. The CDR3 has 15 amino acids. A second about 7 to 12 cycle PCR used barcoded and J-beta primers. Each cDNA molecule, via a template-switch adaptor with 12 random nucleotides, was tagged. One entry per CDR3 protein results from TCRdb running MiXCR on the 5' RACE reads. The sample includes approximately 800,000 distinct CDR3 sequences, more than 20% of them seen just once. This same sample was also taken into another study, of T cells of mothers and their children. From that second work: A few healthy Caucasian mothers and their six children donated. It was observed that no persistent microchimeric T cell clones could be detected.

This TCR was recovered from a boy aged 5 to 17 in good health. The sample comprised blood. V usage is TRBV13 and J usage is TRBJ2-7; TRBD2 might be the D (6 bases). As DNA, the CDR3 is TGTGCCAGCAGCAAGACTGGGACTGGGCACTACGAGCAGTACTTC. This encodes CASSKTGTGHYEQYF.